This TCR beta chain was captured in a study of T cells of healthy individuals. This clonotype was detected many times. Using its own MiXCR run on the 5' RACE reads, TCRdb lists one record per CDR3 protein. The sample shows nearly 100,000 distinct CDR3 sequences, roughly 15% of them seen only once. V gave up 3 bases and J gave up 2 bases; unmatched junction bases: 8. CDR1 and CDR2 from the germline V gene are SGHTA and FQGNSA. The CDR3 consists of 16 residues. The V gene is TRBV7-2, the J gene TRBJ2-3; 7 bases line up with TRBD2. The TCR sequence derives from a human donor in good health. The CDR3: CASSFPPRGDTDTQYF. In nucleotides, the CDR3 is TGTGCCAGCAGCTTTCCGCCTCGGGGGGACACAGATACGCAGTATTTT. Complete variable domain (other parts from reference TRBV7-2 and TRBJ2-3): GAGVSQSPSNKVTEKGKDVELRCDPISGHTALYWYRQSLGQGLEFLIYFQGNSAPDKSGLPSDRFSAERTGGSVSTLTIQRTQQEDSAVYLCASSFPPRGDTDTQYFGPGTRLTVL.